These T cell receptor beta chains were read from a single sample in a study of T cells in Graves' hyperthyroidism and ophthalmopathy. Using its own MiXCR run on the multiplex PCR reads, TCRdb lists one record per CDR3 protein. The table shows 380,000 or so distinct CDR3 sequences, with roughly 13% occurring only once. The sequencing sample was made of blood. The receptors were sampled from a man younger than 40 with Graves' hyperthyroidism that later progressed to Graves' ophthalmopathy. Each CDR3 is given with its conserved first and last residue. D genes are given only for firm matches. Clone size, where shown, is once, few, many, or a class for clones that have expanded.

.	TRBV4-1	TRBJ1-2	few	TGCGCCAGCAGCCAAGCGGCGACAAGCTATGGCTACACCTTC	CASSQAATSYGYTF
.	TRBV7-2	TRBJ1-5	.	TGTGCCAGCAGCTACTTGGCGGGCAATCAGCCCCAGCATTTT	CASSYLAGNQPQHF
.	TRBV3-1	TRBJ2-5	many	TGTGCCAGCAGCAATCGACGGGGGCGGGAGACCCAGTACTTC	CASSNRRGRETQYF
.	TRBV20-1	TRBJ2-5	.	TGCAGTGCTAGAGCCCTGATTAGCTTTGAGACCCAGTACTTC	CSARALISFETQYF
.	TRBV4-2	TRBJ1-6	.	TGTGCCAGCAGCCAAGCAGGGTCGTATAATTCACCCCTCCACTTT	CASSQAGSYNSPLHF
TRBD1	TRBV19	TRBJ2-7	.	TGTGCCAGTAGTTCGCGGACAGGGGCTCCCTACGAGCAGTACTTC	CASSSRTGAPYEQYF
.	TRBV28	TRBJ2-5	.	TGTGCCAGCACGGCCCCGGCGGCCCAGTACTTC	CASTAPAAQYF
.	TRBV7-2	TRBJ1-2	many	TGTGCCAGCAGCCACCAGAGGGATGGTGGCTACACCTTC	CASSHQRDGGYTF
.	TRBV20-1	TRBJ2-7	many	TGCAGTGACCAGCGCGTTGTCAACGAGCAGTACTTC	CSDQRVVNEQYF
TRBD1	TRBV20-1	TRBJ1-2	many	TGCAGTGCTAGAGATCTAGGCGGGACAGCTTTACCGATCGGGGTTGGCTACACCTTC	CSARDLGGTALPIGVGYTF
.	TRBV28	TRBJ1-2	.	TGTGCCAGCAGTTCCCCGGGACTGCGCTACACCTTC	CASSSPGLRYTF
.	TRBV29-1	TRBJ2-7	few	TGCAGCGTTGAAGACAGGATCCCCTACGAGCAGTACTTC	CSVEDRIPYEQYF
.	TRBV12-3/TRBV12-4	TRBJ2-1	.	TGTGCCAGCAGTAACGTACAGGGTATATCCTACAATGAGCAGTTCTTC	CASSNVQGISYNEQFF
.	TRBV5-1	TRBJ2-2	many	TGCGCCAGCAGCTTTAATGGCCAAATACCCGGGGAGCTGTTTTTT	CASSFNGQIPGELFF
.	TRBV7-3	TRBJ1-5	many	TGTGCCAGCAGCACGCAGACAGCGATTAGCAATCAGCCCCAGCATTTT	CASSTQTAISNQPQHF
.	TRBV5-8	TRBJ1-5	.	TGTGCCAGCAGCCCCCCCTGGTTCGAAAATCAGCCCCAGCATTTT	CASSPPWFENQPQHF
TRBD1	TRBV27	TRBJ1-6	few	TGTGCCAGCAGCTCATCCGGGACAGGACGTTCACCCCTCCACTTT	CASSSSGTGRSPLHF
.	TRBV7-2	TRBJ2-7	many	TGTGCCAGCAGCTTAGCCCTATTTGGGGGGCCCCGGTCCTACGAGCAGTACTTC	CASSLALFGGPRSYEQYF
.	TRBV2	TRBJ2-2	many	TGTGCCAGCTCGACCGGGACCACGGTGACCGGGGAGCTGTTTTTT	CASSTGTTVTGELFF
.	TRBV6-2/TRBV6-3	TRBJ1-1	.	TGTGCCAGCAGTTACGGGGGGCCGAACACTGAAGCTTTCTTT	CASSYGGPNTEAFF
TRBD1	TRBV3-1	TRBJ1-4	.	TGTGCCAGCAGCGGGGGACAGAGAAATGAAAAACTGTTTTTT	CASSGGQRNEKLFF
.	TRBV20-1	TRBJ2-1	few	TGCAGTGCTGCCCTGCCGTATGAGCAGTTCTTC	CSAALPYEQFF
TRBD1	TRBV11-2	TRBJ2-1	.	TGTGCCAGCAGCTTAGGAGGGGGCGGATATGAGCAGTTCTTC	CASSLGGGGYEQFF
.	TRBV5-1	TRBJ1-1	few	TGCGCCAGCAGCTTGGGTCGTGGGGGGCGTACTGAAGCTTTCTTT	CASSLGRGGRTEAFF
TRBD1	TRBV18	TRBJ1-5	.	TGTGCCAGCGCTGCGGGACAGGGGGCGAATCAGCCCCAGCATTTT	CASAAGQGANQPQHF